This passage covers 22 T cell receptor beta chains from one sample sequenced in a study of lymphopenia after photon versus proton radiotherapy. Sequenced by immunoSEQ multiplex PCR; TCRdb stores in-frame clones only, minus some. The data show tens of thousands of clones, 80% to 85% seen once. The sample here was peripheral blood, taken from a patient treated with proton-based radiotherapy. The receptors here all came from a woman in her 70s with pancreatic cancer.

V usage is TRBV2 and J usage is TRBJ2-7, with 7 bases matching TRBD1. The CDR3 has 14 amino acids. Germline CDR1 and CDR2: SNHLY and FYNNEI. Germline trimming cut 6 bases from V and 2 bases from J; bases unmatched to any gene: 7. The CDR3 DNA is TGTGCCAGCAGCGGGACAGCGATCACCTACGAGCAGTACTTC. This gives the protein CASSGTAITYEQYF. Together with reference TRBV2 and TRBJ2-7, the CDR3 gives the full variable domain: EPEVTQTPSHQVTQMGQEVILRCVPISNHLYFYWYRQILGQKVEFLVSFYNNEISEKSEIFDDQFSVERPDGSNFTLKIRSTKLEDSAMYFCASSGTAITYEQYFGPGTRLTVT.

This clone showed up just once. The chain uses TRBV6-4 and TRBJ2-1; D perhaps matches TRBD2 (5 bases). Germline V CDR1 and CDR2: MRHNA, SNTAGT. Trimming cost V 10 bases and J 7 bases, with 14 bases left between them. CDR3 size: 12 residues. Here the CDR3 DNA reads TGTGCCACGAGGGATCTCAAGAATGAGCAGTTCTTC. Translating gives CATRDLKNEQFF.

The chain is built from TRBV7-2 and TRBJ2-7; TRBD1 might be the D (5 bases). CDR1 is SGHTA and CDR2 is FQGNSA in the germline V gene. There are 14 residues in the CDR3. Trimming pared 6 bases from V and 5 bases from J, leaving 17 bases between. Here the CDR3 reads CASRPDQGINEQYF. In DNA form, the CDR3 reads TGTGCCAGCAGGCCGGACCAGGGAATTAACGAGCAGTACTTC.

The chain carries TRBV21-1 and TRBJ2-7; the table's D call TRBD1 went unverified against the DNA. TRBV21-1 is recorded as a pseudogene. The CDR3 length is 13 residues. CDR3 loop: CAVHRDRCYEQYF. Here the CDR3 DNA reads TGTGCCGTTCACCGGGACAGGTGCTACGAGCAGTACTTC.

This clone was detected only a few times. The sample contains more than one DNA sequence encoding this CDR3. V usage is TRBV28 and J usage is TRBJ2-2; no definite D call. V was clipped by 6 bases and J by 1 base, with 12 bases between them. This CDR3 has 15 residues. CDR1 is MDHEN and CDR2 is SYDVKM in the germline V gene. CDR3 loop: CASRPTDLNTGELFF. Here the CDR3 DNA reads TGTGCCAGCAGGCCGACCGACCTGAACACCGGGGAGCTGTTTTTT. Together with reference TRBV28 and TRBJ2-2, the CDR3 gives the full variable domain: DVKVTQSSRYLVKRTGEKVFLECVQDMDHENMFWYRQDPGLGLRLIYFSYDVKMKEKGDIPEGYSVSREKKERFSLILESASTNQTSMYLCASRPTDLNTGELFFGEGSRLTVL.

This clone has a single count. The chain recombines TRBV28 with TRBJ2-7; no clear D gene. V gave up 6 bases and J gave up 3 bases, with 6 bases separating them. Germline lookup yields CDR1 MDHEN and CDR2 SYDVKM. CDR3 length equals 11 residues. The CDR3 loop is CASSSLYEQYF. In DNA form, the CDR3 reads TGTGCCAGCAGCTCCCTCTACGAGCAGTACTTC.

The DNA for the CDR3 is TGCAGCGTTGAATTCCGCAGGGGGGGAAGACAAGAGACCCAGTACTTC. Translating it yields CSVEFRRGGRQETQYF. This chain links TRBV29-1 with TRBJ2-5; tentatively, D is TRBD1 or TRBD2 (7 bases each). V lost 2 bases to trimming and J lost 2 bases, with 18 bases between them. This CDR3 is built from 16 residues. Germline loops: CDR1 SQVTM, CDR2 ANQGSEA. The full variable domain, with the rest looked up from reference TRBV29-1 and TRBJ2-5, is SAVISQKPSRDICQRGTSLTIQCQVDSQVTMMFWYRQQPGQSLTLIATANQGSEATYESGFVIDKFPISRPNLTFSTLTVSNMSPEDSSIYLCSVEFRRGGRQETQYFGPGTRLLVL.

The CDR3 protein is CSARDPPTQYF. The CDR3 coding sequence is TGCAGTGCTAGAGATCCACCGACCCAGTACTTC. This chain links TRBV20-1 with TRBJ2-5; no clear D gene. Looked up from germline, CDR1 is DFQATT and CDR2 is SNEGSKA (reference sequence). The CDR3 has 11 amino acids. Trimming took off 0 bases at V and 7 bases at J, with 6 bases between the two ends.

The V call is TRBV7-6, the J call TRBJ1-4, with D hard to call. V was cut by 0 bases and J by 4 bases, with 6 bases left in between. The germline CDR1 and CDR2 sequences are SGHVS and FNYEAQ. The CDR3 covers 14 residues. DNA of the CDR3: TGTGCCAGCAGCTTAGCAGGGAATAATGAAAAACTGTTTTTT. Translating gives CASSLAGNNEKLFF. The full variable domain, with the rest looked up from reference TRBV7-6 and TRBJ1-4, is GAGVSQSPRYKVTKRGQDVALRCDPISGHVSLYWYRQALGQGPEFLTYFNYEAQQDKSGLPNDRFSAERPEGSISTLTIQRTEQRDSAMYRCASSLAGNNEKLFFGSGTQLSVL.

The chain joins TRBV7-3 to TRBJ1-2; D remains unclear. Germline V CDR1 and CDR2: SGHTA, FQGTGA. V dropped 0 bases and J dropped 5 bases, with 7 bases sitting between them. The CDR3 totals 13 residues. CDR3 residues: CASSLTGSYGYTF. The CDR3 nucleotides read TGTGCCAGCAGCTTAACAGGGTCGTATGGCTACACCTTC.

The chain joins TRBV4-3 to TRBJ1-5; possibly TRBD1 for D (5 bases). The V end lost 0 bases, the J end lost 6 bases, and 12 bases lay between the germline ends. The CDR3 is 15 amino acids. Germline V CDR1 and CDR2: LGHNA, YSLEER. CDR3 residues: CASSQDLGVRQPQHF. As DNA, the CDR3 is TGCGCCAGCAGCCAAGATTTAGGGGTGCGTCAGCCCCAGCATTTT.

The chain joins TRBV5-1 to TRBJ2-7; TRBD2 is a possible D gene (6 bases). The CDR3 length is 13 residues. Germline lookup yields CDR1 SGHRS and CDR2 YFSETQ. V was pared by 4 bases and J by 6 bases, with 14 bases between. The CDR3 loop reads CASSPISGGEQYF. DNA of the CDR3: TGCGCCAGCAGCCCCATATCCGGGGGCGAGCAGTACTTC. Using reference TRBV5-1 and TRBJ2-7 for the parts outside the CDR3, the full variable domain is KAGVTQTPRYLIKTRGQQVTLSCSPISGHRSVSWYQQTPGQGLQFLFEYFSETQRNKGNFPGRFSGRQFSNSRSEMNVSTLELGDSALYLCASSPISGGEQYFGPGTRLTVT.

The CDR3 bases are TGCGCCAGCAGCTTGGACTGGGATACGCAGTATTTT. It is translated as CASSLDWDTQYF. The chain recombines TRBV5-1 with TRBJ2-3; no reliable D call. The CDR3 totals 12 residues. The ends were cut back, 0 bases at V and 6 bases at J, with 5 bases in the middle. Germline values: CDR1 SGHRS, CDR2 YFSETQ.

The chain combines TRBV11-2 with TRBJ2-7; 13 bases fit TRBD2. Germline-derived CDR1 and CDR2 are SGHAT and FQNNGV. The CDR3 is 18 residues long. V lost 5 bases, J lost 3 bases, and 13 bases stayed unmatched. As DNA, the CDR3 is TGTGCCAGCAGCCCCACCTGGACTAGCGGGAGCAAGGGCTACGAGCAGTACTTC. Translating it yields CASSPTWTSGSKGYEQYF.

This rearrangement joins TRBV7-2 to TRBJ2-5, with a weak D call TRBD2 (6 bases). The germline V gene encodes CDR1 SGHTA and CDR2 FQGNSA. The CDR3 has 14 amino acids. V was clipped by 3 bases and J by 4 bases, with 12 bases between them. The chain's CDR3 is CASSFGGAGETQYF. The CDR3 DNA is TGTGCCAGCAGCTTCGGGGGAGCCGGAGAGACCCAGTACTTC.

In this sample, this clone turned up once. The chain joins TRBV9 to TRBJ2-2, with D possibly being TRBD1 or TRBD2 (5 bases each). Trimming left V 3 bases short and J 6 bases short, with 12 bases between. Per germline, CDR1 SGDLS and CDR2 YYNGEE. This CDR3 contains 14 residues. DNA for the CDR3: TGTGCCAGCAGCGCGAGGGGTGGGGCCGGGGAGCTGTTTTTT. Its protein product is CASSARGGAGELFF.

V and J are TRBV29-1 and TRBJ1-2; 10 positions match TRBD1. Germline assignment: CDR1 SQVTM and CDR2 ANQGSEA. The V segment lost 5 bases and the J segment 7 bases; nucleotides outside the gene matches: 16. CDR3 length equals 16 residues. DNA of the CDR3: TGCAGCGTTCTAGGGACAGGGGATCCAACTTGGGTTGGCTACACCTTC. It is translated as CSVLGTGDPTWVGYTF.

This CDR3 is CASSPPGGVSGYTF. The CDR3 DNA reads TGTGCCAGCTCACCCCCAGGGGGGGTGAGCGGCTACACCTTC. The genes are TRBV18 and TRBJ1-2; 7 nucleotides agree with TRBD1. The V segment lost 3 bases and the J segment 8 bases; nucleotides outside the gene matches: 9. The CDR3 sequence is 14 residues long. Germline-derived CDR1 and CDR2 are KGHSH and LQKENI.

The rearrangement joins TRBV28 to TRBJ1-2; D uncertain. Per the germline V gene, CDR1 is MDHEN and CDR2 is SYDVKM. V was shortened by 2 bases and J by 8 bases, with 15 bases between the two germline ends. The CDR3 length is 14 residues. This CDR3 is CASSLGGNPLGYTF. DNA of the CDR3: TGTGCCAGCAGTTTAGGCGGCAATCCCTTAGGCTACACCTTC.

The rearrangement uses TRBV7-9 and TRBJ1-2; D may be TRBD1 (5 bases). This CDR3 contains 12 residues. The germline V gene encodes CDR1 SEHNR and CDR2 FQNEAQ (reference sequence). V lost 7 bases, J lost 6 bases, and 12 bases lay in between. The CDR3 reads CASIGQGNGYTF. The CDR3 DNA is TGTGCCAGCATAGGGCAGGGAAATGGCTACACCTTC.

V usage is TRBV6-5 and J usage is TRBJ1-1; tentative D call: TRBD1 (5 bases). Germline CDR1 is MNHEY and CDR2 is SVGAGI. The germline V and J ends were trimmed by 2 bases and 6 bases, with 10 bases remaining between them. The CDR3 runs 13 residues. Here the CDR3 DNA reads TGTGCCAGCAGTTACCGAGACAGTCCTGAAGCTTTCTTT. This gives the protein CASSYRDSPEAFF.

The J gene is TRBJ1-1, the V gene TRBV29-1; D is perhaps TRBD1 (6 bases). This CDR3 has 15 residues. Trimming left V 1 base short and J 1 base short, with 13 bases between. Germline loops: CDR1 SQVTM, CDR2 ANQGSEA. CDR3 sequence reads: CSVEASGAQNTEAFF. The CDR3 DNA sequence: TGCAGCGTTGAAGCTTCGGGGGCCCAGAACACTGAAGCTTTCTTT.